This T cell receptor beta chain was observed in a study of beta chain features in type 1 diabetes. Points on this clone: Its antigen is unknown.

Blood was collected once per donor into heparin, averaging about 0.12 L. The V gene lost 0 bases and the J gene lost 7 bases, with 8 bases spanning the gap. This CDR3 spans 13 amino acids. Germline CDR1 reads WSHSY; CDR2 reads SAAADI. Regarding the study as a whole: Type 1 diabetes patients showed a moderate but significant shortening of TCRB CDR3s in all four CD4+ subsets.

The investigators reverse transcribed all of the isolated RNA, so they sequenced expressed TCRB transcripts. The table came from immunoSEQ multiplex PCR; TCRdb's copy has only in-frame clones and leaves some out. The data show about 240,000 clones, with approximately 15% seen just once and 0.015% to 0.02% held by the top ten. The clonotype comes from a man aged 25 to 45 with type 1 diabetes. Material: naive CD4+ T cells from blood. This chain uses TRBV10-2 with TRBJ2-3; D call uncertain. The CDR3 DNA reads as TGCGCCAGCAGTGAGTCCGACTTGTATACGCAGTATTTT. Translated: CASSESDLYTQYF.